This TCR beta chain was found in a study of regulatory T cells in long-lasting Graves disease. About the study: For under 3 months, newly diagnosed Graves' patients had been taking antithyroid drugs.

Germline V gene sequence: CDR1 LGHDT, CDR2 YNNKEL (reference sequence). The length of the CDR3 is 16 residues. V shed 1 base and J shed 5 bases, with 15 bases lying between them. Construction of the TCR beta libraries employed iRepertoire HTBI primers in conjunction with Arm-PCR of CDR3 regions. Each CDR3 protein gets one entry after TCRdb re-called the multiplex PCR reads with MiXCR. Here the sample spans hundreds of thousands of distinct CDR3 sequences, roughly 15% being singletons. Time point reported: newly diagnosed GD, antithyroid drugs for less than 3 months. PBMC-extracted RNA yielded the TCR library. These data were likewise used in another study, on T cells in Graves' hyperthyroidism and ophthalmopathy. This second report adds: In patients aged 18 to 65, hyperthyroidism was newly diagnosed, with duration under 2 months. The HTBI set primed first-round TCR CDR3 RT-PCR.

The material was peripheral blood mononuclear cells (PBMCs), obtained at new diagnosis, from a patient treated with antithyroid drugs. The rearrangement uses TRBV3-1 and TRBJ1-5; tentatively, D is TRBD1 (5 bases). This TCR derives from a woman aged 30 to 39 with Graves disease. CDR3 sequence: CASSQGAAGSHQPQHF. CDR3 sequence (DNA): TGTGCCAGCAGCCAAGGTGCGGCAGGGAGCCATCAGCCCCAGCATTTT.